This passage covers 17 T cell receptor beta chains from one sample sequenced in a study of human versus mouse CDR3 diversity and MHC coevolution (dated by TCRdb to the late 2010s). Libraries were built with the immunoSEQ multiplex PCR assay. Held by TCRdb, this immuneACCESS table contains in-frame sequences only and omits some clones. Under half of the omission traces to an unresolved V gene where checked; the cause of the rest is unknown. Within this sample are about 81,000 clones, with roughly 93% of them counted one time only. Of the sample, more than 1.1% falls within the top ten clones. The sample taken for sequencing was naive CD4+ T cells from blood. The cell subset or site label on this specimen signifies: CD45RO-negative CD62L-positive naive CD4 T cells. The receptors were sampled from a person aged 25 to 69 in good health.

The count of this clone is one. The chain has TRBV6-5 and TRBJ1-2, with D possibly being TRBD1 (5 bases). Trimming took 5 bases from V and 13 from J, leaving 20 bases between them. Per germline, CDR1 MNHEY and CDR2 SVGAGI. CDR3 length: 13 amino acids. CDR3 loop: CASSTTRGGDRTF. The CDR3, as DNA: TGTGCCAGCAGTACGACCCGGGGGGGAGACCGCACCTTC.

This clone has only one observation. The rearrangement links TRBV28 to TRBJ1-2; 9 positions agree with TRBD1. The J segment lost 8 bases and the V segment lost 3 bases, leaving 4 bases of the junction unmatched. Germline CDR1 and CDR2: MDHEN and SYDVKM. The CDR3 is made up of 13 amino acids. In DNA, the CDR3 is TGTGCCAGCAGTTTCGGGACAGGGAACGGCTACACCTTC. Amino acids: CASSFGTGNGYTF.

The chain recombines TRBV19 with TRBJ1-1; 8 bases match TRBD1. This CDR3 region has 15 residues. After removal of 5 bases from V and 0 bases from J, the junction contained 5 bases not matched to a gene. CDR1 and CDR2 from the germline V gene are LNHDA and SQIVND (reference sequence). This CDR3 reads CASSPGDRLNTEAFF. CDR3 nucleotides: TGTGCCAGTAGTCCAGGGGACAGGCTGAACACTGAAGCTTTCTTT. Supplemented by reference TRBV19 and TRBJ1-1, the full variable domain reads DGGITQSPKYLFRKEGQNVTLSCEQNLNHDAMYWYRQDPGQGLRLIYYSQIVNDFQKGDIAEGYSVSREKKESFPLTVTSAQKNPTAFYLCASSPGDRLNTEAFFGQGTRLTVV.

The table lists this clone with a few counts. The same CDR3 arises from other DNA sequences in this sample as well. The chain carries TRBV19 and TRBJ1-1; tentative D call: TRBD1 (5 bases). Germline-derived CDR1 and CDR2 are LNHDA and SQIVND (reference sequence). The ends were cut back, 5 bases at V and 1 base at J, with 8 bases in the middle. The CDR3 has 13 amino acids. The CDR3 bases are TGTGCCAGTAGTTCACAGGCGAACACTGAAGCTTTCTTT. It codes for CASSSQANTEAFF.

V is TRBV5-8 and J is TRBJ1-2; D gene uncertain. Per germline, CDR1 SGHTS and CDR2 YDEGEE. The CDR3 runs to 11 residues. With 6 bases removed from V and 7 bases from J, the gap between germline ends came to 10 bases. CDR3 residues: CASNELGGYTF. CDR3 sequence (DNA): TGTGCCAGCAATGAGCTCGGTGGCTACACCTTC.

The V call is TRBV6-5, the J call TRBJ2-7, with 8 bases lining up with TRBD1. The CDR3 has 15 residues. With V trimmed by 8 bases and J by 3 bases, 12 bases remained unmatched. Germline values: CDR1 MNHEY, CDR2 SVGAGI. The CDR3, as DNA: TGTGCCAGCCGCTACTCAGGACAGGGCCACTACGAGCAGTACTTC. The encoded protein is CASRYSGQGHYEQYF.

This chain connects TRBV27 to TRBJ2-1; 9 bases line up with TRBD2. Trimming at V came to 5 bases and at J to 10 bases, leaving 12 bases not matched to a gene. The CDR3 is made up of 15 amino acids. Germline V gives CDR1 MNHEY, CDR2 SMNVEV (reference sequence). CDR3 residues: CASSPGTSPVEEQFF. In DNA, the CDR3 is TGTGCCAGCAGTCCCGGGACTAGCCCCGTTGAGGAGCAGTTCTTC.

This chain connects TRBV10-3 to TRBJ2-5; weak D call: TRBD1 (6 bases). The DNA end lines up better with TRBJ2-7; the J call may be wrong. Germline V gene data show CDR1 as ENHRY and CDR2 as SYGVKD. This CDR3 is 14 amino acids long. The CDR3 here is CAIRGKGDTYEQYF. Written as DNA, the CDR3 is TGTGCCATCAGAGGGAAGGGGGATACTTACGAGCAGTACTTC.

This chain uses TRBV5-1 with TRBJ2-3; 10 bases are a match to TRBD1. After removal of 4 bases from V and 7 bases from J, the junction contained 9 bases not matched to a gene. This CDR3 is 15 amino acids long. Germline assignment: CDR1 SGHRS and CDR2 YFSETQ. In DNA, the CDR3 is TGCGCCAGCAGCCCAGGGACAGGGGCATGGAATACGCAGTATTTT. Protein sequence: CASSPGTGAWNTQYF.

The chain uses TRBV30 and TRBJ2-3; 10 nucleotides line up with TRBD2. The CDR3 covers 14 residues. Trimming removed 7 bases from V and 5 bases from J; junction bases left unmatched: 9. CDR1 is GTSNPN, CDR2 SVGIG, per germline (reference sequence). The CDR3 region is CALSGLARRDTQYF. CDR3 DNA: TGTGCCTTGTCGGGACTAGCGAGGCGAGATACGCAGTATTTT.

The rearrangement joins TRBV19 to TRBJ2-7; 10 bases map to TRBD1. This CDR3 is built from 16 residues. Germline trimming cut 5 bases from V and 4 bases from J; bases unmatched to any gene: 11. Germline V gene data show CDR1 as LNHDA and CDR2 as SQIVND (reference sequence). The CDR3 loop reads CASSPTGQGTRYEQYF. In DNA form, the CDR3 reads TGTGCCAGTAGTCCCACGGGACAGGGGACTAGATACGAGCAGTACTTC.

The chain has TRBV5-1 and TRBJ2-3, with 8 bases identical to TRBD2. Looked up from germline, CDR1 is SGHRS and CDR2 is YFSETQ. V lost 2 bases, J lost 2 bases, and 7 bases stayed unmatched. The CDR3 has 16 amino acids. CDR3 sequence (DNA): TGCGCCAGCAGCTTCCGGGAGGGCCGGGTCACAGATACGCAGTATTTT. This translates into CASSFREGRVTDTQYF.

The rearrangement joins TRBV7-2 to TRBJ1-5, with TRBD1 matching over 9 bases. Germline V gene data show CDR1 as SGHTA and CDR2 as FQGNSA. The CDR3 is 15 residues long. The junction had 4 bases not matched to a gene; V was cut back by 6 bases and J by 1 base. The CDR3 bases are TGTGCCAGCAGTCGGGACAGGGCGAGCAATCAGCCCCAGCATTTT. Translating it yields CASSRDRASNQPQHF.

This chain joins TRBV7-2 and TRBJ2-3; D remains unclear. Germline CDR1 is SGHTA and CDR2 is FQGNSA. The V end lost 5 bases, the J end lost 3 bases, and 15 bases lay between the germline ends. This CDR3 comprises 15 residues. The CDR3 nucleotides read TGTGCCAGCAGCCCGACGCGGATTTTAACAGATACGCAGTATTTT. It is translated as CASSPTRILTDTQYF.

This clone was observed a single time. J is TRBJ1-1 and V is TRBV7-2, with a possible D match to TRBD1 (5 bases). The CDR3 contains 15 residues. Germline CDR1 and CDR2: SGHTA and FQGNSA. V was pared by 1 base and J by 0 bases, with 9 bases between. CDR3 amino acids: CASSLEGTLNTEAFF. CDR3 sequence (DNA): TGTGCCAGCAGCTTAGAGGGGACTCTGAACACTGAAGCTTTCTTT.

A single count supports this clone. The V and J genes are TRBV7-8 and TRBJ2-7; D is perhaps TRBD1 (7 bases). Germline CDR1 and CDR2: SGHVS and FQNEAQ. CDR3 length: 15 amino acids. V shed 4 bases and J shed 2 bases, with 15 bases lying between them. This chain's CDR3 is CASSSGGGVAYEQYF. The CDR3 DNA reads TGTGCCAGCAGCTCAGGAGGGGGCGTTGCCTACGAGCAGTACTTC.

This rearrangement joins TRBV18 to TRBJ2-7; D perhaps matches TRBD1 (5 bases). Trimming took off 6 bases at V and 2 bases at J, with 23 bases between the two ends. In germline, CDR1 is KGHSH, CDR2 LQKENI. The CDR3 has 17 residues. The CDR3 reads CASSTLVAGPSPYEQYF. DNA for the CDR3: TGTGCCAGCTCCACCCTAGTGGCAGGGCCTTCCCCCTACGAGCAGTACTTC. Full variable domain (rest looked up from reference TRBV18 and TRBJ2-7): NAGVMQNPRHLVRRRGQEARLRCSPMKGHSHVYWYRQLPEEGLKFMVYLQKENIIDESGMPKERFSAEFPKEGPSILRIQQVVRGDSAAYFCASSTLVAGPSPYEQYFGPGTRLTVT.